The 15 T cell receptor beta chains in this list originate from one sample, sequenced in a study of tumor-infiltrating lymphocytes in primary liver carcinoma. Production of TCR beta cDNA used around 500 ng total RNA together with a constant-region primer. Sequencing libraries for TCR beta derived from three nested multiplex PCR rounds that used slightly modified ARM-PCR. Both of the initial two PCR rounds ran for about 11 cycles and employed TRBV1-TRBV30 forward primers alongside a C-beta reverse primer. TCRdb processed the multiplex PCR reads anew with MiXCR; each CDR3 protein has one entry. The repertoire includes around 78,000 distinct CDR3 sequences, 65% to 75% of them detected once, and 12% to 15% sits in the top ten. For each extraction, RNA and DNA were obtained together from 20-30 mg of unsorted bulk tissue. Source material: liver tumor tissue from sampling region 4. Noted subset: tumor region T4, right-lateral pole. The receptors derive from a woman in her sixties or seventies with primary liver carcinoma and hepatitis B virus infection.

On this clonotype: Since the CDR3 does not end with the conserved phenylalanine or tryptophan, this likely comes from a read error. The DNA is omitted, as the CDR3 cannot be located on it reliably, and the CDR3 follows TCRdb's listing. The rearrangement uses TRBV11-3 and TRBJ2-1; the table gives TRBD2 as D, unverified against the DNA. CDR1 and CDR2 from the germline V gene are SGHNT and YENEEA. With termini counted, the CDR3 has 19 amino acids. Here the CDR3 reads CASSAGQGGLAGGFNERFL.

The rearrangement links TRBV7-8 to TRBJ2-1, with D possibly TRBD2 on 6 matching bases. V lost 1 base and J lost 4, with 14 bases in between. The CDR3 has 16 residues. From germline, CDR1 is SGHVS and CDR2 FQNEAQ. The CDR3 spells CASSLVLRGTYNEQFF. The CDR3 nucleotides read TGTGCCAGCAGCTTAGTTTTACGGGGGACGTACAATGAGCAGTTCTTC.

V usage is TRBV10-3 and J usage is TRBJ2-3; 12 positions agree with TRBD2. CDR3 length equals 17 residues. Germline CDR1 is ENHRY and CDR2 is SYGVKD. V was clipped by 8 bases and J by 2 bases; unmatched bases: 11. CDR3 bases: TGTGCCATCGCCGGGACTAGCGGGCCGTCCTACACAGATACGCAGTATTTT. Its translation is CAIAGTSGPSYTDTQYF.

With regard to this clonotype: A read error is likely, as this CDR3 ends without the conserved phenylalanine or tryptophan. This sequence joins TRBV28 and TRBJ2-2, with TRBD2 identical over 8 bases. From germline, CDR1 is MDHEN and CDR2 SYDVKM. The CDR3 loop spans 16 amino acids. CDR3 loop: CASTQAGVGDTGKLFS. CDR3 bases: TGTGCCAGCACCCAAGCGGGAGTCGGTGACACCGGGAAGCTGTTTTCT.

Points on this clonotype: The junction departs from germline at one end; a sequencing error may be responsible. V is TRBV7-8 and J is TRBJ1-1; possible D gene TRBD1, 5 bases. The CDR3 length is 14 residues. Germline V gene data show CDR1 as SGHVS and CDR2 as FQNEAQ. CDR3: CASSLGGGTHSIFF. The CDR3 DNA is TGCGCCAGCAGCTTAGGAGGAGGGACTCATTCCATTTTCTTT.

This clonotype was seen only once. The chain couples TRBV7-3 to TRBJ2-3; D remains unclear. Germline V gene sequence: CDR1 SGHTA, CDR2 FQGTGA. The CDR3 extends over 13 amino acids. This CDR3 is CVGSLAKSDTQYF. The CDR3 DNA reads as TGTGTCGGCAGCTTGGCCAAATCAGATACGCAGTATTTT.

A word on this clonotype: The junction shows a germline mismatch at one end, possibly a read error. This sequence joins TRBV11-1 and TRBJ1-1; TRBD1 might be the D (5 bases). CDR1 SGHAT and CDR2 FQDESV come from the germline V gene (reference sequence). CDR3 size: 13 residues. The CDR3 region has the DNA TGTGTCAGCAGTTTCGACAGCCAGTATGAAGCTTCCTTT. It specifies CVSSFDSQYEASF.

This clonotype was seen once. The V call is TRBV6-6, the J call TRBJ2-2; TRBD1 matches 7 bases. CDR3 size: 15 residues. Germline V gene data show CDR1 as MNHNY and CDR2 as SVGAGI (reference sequence). V lost 2 bases, J lost 6 bases, and 6 bases stayed unmatched. The DNA of the CDR3 is TGTGCCAGCAGTTACGGGGACAGCAACGCCGGGGAGCTGTTTTTT. Translated: CASSYGDSNAGELFF.

This clonotype was counted many times. J is TRBJ2-5 and V is TRBV4-2; TRBD2 agrees at 8 bases. The CDR3 consists of 17 residues. Germline CDR1 and CDR2: LGHNA and YNFKEQ. Trimming removed 4 bases from V and 0 bases from J; junction bases left unmatched: 10. CDR3: CASSRSWGREDQETQYF. The CDR3 region has the DNA TGTGCCAGCAGCCGGTCGTGGGGGCGGGAGGACCAAGAGACCCAGTACTTC.

For this clonotype: Its ends do not fully match the called genes, so a read error is possible. The chain links TRBV5-6 to TRBJ2-1, with D perhaps TRBD1 or TRBD2 (5 bases each). The CDR3 sequence is 12 residues long. Germline assignment: CDR1 SGHDT and CDR2 YYEEEE. The CDR3 region has the DNA TGTACCAGCAGTTATGGGACCTTGGAGCAGTTCTTC. It specifies CTSSYGTLEQFF.

Regarding this clonotype: Since a much larger clone is just one base distant, this may be a read error. The chain joins TRBV7-9 to TRBJ2-4; TRBD2 is a possible D gene (6 bases). The CDR3 covers 13 residues. Germline CDR1 reads SEHNR; CDR2 reads FQNEAQ (reference sequence). CDR3 in amino acids: CVSIGGAKNIQYF. The CDR3 region has the DNA TGTGTATCCATCGGGGGAGCCAAAAACATTCAGTACTTC.

This clonotype has a single count. One end of the junction fails to match germline, which may point to a read error. The CDR3 sequence is CSAMTGGREIQYF. CDR3 nucleotides: TGTAGCGCTATGACAGGGGGCCGAGAGATCCAGTACTTC. The chain uses TRBV29-1 and TRBJ2-5; 10 bases are a match to TRBD1. The CDR3 has 13 residues. The germline V gene encodes CDR1 SQVTM and CDR2 ANQGSEA.

With regard to this clonotype: At one end the junction does not follow the germline gene, possibly because of a read error. The chain couples TRBV6-1 to TRBJ2-3, with TRBD2 matching 12 bases. The CDR3 spans 14 residues. Per the germline V gene, CDR1 is MNHNS and CDR2 is SASEGT. This chain's CDR3 is CASSGLAGADTQHF. The CDR3, as DNA: TGTGCCAGCAGTGGACTAGCGGGAGCAGATACGCAACATTTT.

On this clonotype itself: A junction end diverges from the germline sequence, so it may reflect a read error. The chain carries TRBV11-1 and TRBJ2-3, with D maybe TRBD2 (6 bases). The germline CDR1 and CDR2 sequences are SGHAT and FQDESV (reference sequence). This CDR3 spans 14 amino acids. CDR3 protein: CASNLRQRTGEYHF. The CDR3 DNA follows: TGTGCCAGCAACTTAAGGCAACGTACGGGAGAGTATCACTTT.

This clonotype was counted once. This clone may be a read error of a much larger clone one base away. The chain employs TRBV5-6 and TRBJ2-4; D not resolved. The CDR3 loop spans 13 amino acids. The V gene lost 3 bases and the J gene lost 11 bases, with 15 bases spanning the gap. Germline V gene lookup returns CDR1 SGHDT and CDR2 YYEEEE. The CDR3: CASSSLTVSFQYF. Written as DNA, the CDR3 is TGTGCCAGCAGCTCGCTGACTGTGTCCTTTCAGTACTTC.